This T cell receptor beta chain was retrieved from a study of blood T cell repertoires in COVID-19. For the study at large: The samples span acute and convalescent COVID-19 from the United States, Italy and Spain. The cDNA or gDNA used as material had been derived from T cells, B-cell-depleted T cells, or PBMCs.

This CDR3 is built from 13 residues. Trimming took 0 bases from V and 4 from J, leaving 6 bases between them. Per the germline V gene, CDR1 is SGHDT and CDR2 is YYEEEE. Original processing notes: For nucleated cells, counts were estimated from reference gene primer amplification. The assay was immunoSEQ multiplex PCR, and TCRdb's table has in-frame clones only and misses some. For V, J and clone size, that table is used; D and trimming come from the DNA. Here the sample spans hundreds of thousands of clones, 75% to 90% being singletons. The clonotype comes from a woman in her 50s with COVID-19, enrolled during active disease. The sample taken for sequencing was peripheral blood. V gene TRBV5-6 combines with J gene TRBJ2-3; no definite D call. Written as DNA, the CDR3 is TGTGCCAGCAGCTTGGGAGGTGCAGATACGCAGTATTTT. Its translation: CASSLGGADTQYF.